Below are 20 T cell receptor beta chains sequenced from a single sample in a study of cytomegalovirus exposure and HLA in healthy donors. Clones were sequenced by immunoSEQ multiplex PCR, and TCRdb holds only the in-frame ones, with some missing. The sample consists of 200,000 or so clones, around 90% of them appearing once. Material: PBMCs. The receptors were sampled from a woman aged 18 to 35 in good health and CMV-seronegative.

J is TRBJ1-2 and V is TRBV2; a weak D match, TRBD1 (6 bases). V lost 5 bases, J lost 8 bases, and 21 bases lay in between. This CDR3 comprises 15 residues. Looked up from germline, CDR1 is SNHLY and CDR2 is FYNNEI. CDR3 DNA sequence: TGTGCCAGCAGTCCCGGGACACAAGGCGTGTCGGGCTACACCTTC. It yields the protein CASSPGTQGVSGYTF.

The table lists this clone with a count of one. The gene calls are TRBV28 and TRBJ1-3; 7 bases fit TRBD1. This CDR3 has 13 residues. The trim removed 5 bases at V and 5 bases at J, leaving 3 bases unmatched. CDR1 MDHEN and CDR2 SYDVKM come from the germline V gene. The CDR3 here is CASSRQGRNTIYF. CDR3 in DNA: TGTGCCAGCAGTAGACAGGGAAGAAACACCATATATTTT.

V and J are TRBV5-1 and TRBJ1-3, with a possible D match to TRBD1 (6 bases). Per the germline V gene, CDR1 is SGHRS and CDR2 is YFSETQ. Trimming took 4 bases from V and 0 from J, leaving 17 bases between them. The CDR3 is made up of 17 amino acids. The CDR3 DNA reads TGCGCCAGCAGCGCGGACAGTACTTCCTACTCTGGAAACACCATATATTTT. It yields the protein CASSADSTSYSGNTIYF.

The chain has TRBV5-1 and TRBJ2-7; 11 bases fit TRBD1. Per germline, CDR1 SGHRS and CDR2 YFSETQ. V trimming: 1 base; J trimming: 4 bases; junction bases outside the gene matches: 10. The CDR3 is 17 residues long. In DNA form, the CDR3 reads TGCGCCAGCAGCTTGCTCCGCCGGGACAGGGGGTCGTACGAGCAGTACTTC. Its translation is CASSLLRRDRGSYEQYF. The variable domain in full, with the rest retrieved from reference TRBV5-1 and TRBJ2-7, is KAGVTQTPRYLIKTRGQQVTLSCSPISGHRSVSWYQQTPGQGLQFLFEYFSETQRNKGNFPGRFSGRQFSNSRSEMNVSTLELGDSALYLCASSLLRRDRGSYEQYFGPGTRLTVT.

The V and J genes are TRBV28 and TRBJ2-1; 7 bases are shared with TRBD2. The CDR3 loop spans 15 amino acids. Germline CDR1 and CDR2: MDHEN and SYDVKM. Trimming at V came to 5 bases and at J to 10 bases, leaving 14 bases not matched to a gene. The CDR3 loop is CASSPRRLAAQEQFF. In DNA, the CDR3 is TGTGCCAGCAGTCCCCGGAGGCTAGCGGCCCAAGAGCAGTTCTTC.

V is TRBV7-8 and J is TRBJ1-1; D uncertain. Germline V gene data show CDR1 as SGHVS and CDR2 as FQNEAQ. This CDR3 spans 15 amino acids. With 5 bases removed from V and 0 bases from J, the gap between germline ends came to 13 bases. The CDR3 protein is CASSPWTGMNTEAFF. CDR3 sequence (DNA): TGTGCCAGCAGCCCGTGGACTGGGATGAACACTGAAGCTTTCTTT.

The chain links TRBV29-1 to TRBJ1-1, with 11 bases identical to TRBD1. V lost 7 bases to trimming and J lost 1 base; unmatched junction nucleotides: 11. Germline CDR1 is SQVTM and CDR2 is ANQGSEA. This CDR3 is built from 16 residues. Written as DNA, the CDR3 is TGCAGCGCCACCAGGACAGGGGGCGCAGGGAACACTGAAGCTTTCTTT. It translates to CSATRTGGAGNTEAFF. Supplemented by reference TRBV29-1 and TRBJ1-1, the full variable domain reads SAVISQKPSRDICQRGTSLTIQCQVDSQVTMMFWYRQQPGQSLTLIATANQGSEATYESGFVIDKFPISRPNLTFSTLTVSNMSPEDSSIYLCSATRTGGAGNTEAFFGQGTRLTVV.

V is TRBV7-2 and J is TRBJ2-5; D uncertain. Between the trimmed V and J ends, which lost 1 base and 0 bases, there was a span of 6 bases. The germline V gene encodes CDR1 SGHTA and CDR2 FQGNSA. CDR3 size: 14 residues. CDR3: CASSLVQYQETQYF. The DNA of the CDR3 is TGTGCCAGCAGCTTAGTTCAGTACCAAGAGACCCAGTACTTC.

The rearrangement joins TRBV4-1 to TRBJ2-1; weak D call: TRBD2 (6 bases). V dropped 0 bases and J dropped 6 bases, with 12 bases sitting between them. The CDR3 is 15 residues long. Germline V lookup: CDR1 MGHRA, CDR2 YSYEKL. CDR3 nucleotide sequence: TGCGCCAGCAGCCAAGAAGTGGGACTCGGCAATGAGCAGTTCTTC. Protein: CASSQEVGLGNEQFF.

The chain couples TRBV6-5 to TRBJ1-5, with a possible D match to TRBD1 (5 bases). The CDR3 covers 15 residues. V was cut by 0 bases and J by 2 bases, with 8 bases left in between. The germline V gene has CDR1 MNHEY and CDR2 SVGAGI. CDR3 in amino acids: CASSYSWGGNQPQHF. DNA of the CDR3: TGTGCCAGCAGTTACTCCTGGGGGGGCAATCAGCCCCAGCATTTT.

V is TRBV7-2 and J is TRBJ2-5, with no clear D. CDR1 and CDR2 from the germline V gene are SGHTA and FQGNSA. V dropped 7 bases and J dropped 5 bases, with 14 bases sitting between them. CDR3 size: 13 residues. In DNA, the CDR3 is TGTGCCAGCAAACGGGTGGGTGTCGAGACCCAGTACTTC. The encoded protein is CASKRVGVETQYF.

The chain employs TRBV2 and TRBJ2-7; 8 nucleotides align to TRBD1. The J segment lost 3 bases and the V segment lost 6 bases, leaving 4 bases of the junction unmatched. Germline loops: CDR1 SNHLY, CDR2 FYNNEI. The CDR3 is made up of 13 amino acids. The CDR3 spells CASRAQGDYEQYF. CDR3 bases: TGTGCCAGCAGGGCACAGGGGGACTACGAGCAGTACTTC.

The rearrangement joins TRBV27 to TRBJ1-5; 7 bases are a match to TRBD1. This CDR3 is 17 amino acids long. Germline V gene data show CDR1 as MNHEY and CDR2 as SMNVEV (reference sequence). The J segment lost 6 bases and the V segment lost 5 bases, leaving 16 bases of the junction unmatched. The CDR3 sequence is CASSPRSDRVWFQPQHF. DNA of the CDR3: TGTGCCAGCAGTCCCAGATCTGACAGGGTGTGGTTTCAGCCCCAGCATTTT.

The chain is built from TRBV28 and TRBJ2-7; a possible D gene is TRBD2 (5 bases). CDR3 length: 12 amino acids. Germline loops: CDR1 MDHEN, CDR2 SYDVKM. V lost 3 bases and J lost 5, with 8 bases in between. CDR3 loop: CASSFSVHEQYF. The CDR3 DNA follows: TGTGCCAGCAGTTTTAGCGTGCACGAGCAGTACTTC. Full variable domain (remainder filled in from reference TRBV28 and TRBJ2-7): DVKVTQSSRYLVKRTGEKVFLECVQDMDHENMFWYRQDPGLGLRLIYFSYDVKMKEKGDIPEGYSVSREKKERFSLILESASTNQTSMYLCASSFSVHEQYFGPGTRLTVT.

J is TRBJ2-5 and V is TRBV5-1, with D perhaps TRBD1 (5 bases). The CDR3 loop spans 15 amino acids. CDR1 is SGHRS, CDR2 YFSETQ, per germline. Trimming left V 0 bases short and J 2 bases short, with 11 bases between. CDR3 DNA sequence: TGCGCCAGCAGCTTGGGACAGCCTGCTCAAGAGACCCAGTACTTC. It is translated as CASSLGQPAQETQYF.

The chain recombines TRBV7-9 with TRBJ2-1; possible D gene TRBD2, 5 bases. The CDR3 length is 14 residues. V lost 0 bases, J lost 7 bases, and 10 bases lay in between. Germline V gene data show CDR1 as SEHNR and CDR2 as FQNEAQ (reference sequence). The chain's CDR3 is CASSLALVGNEQFF. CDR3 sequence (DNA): TGTGCCAGCAGCTTAGCACTAGTCGGGAATGAGCAGTTCTTC.

The CDR3 DNA is TGTGCCAGCAGTTTGCCCAGCGGGAGCACAGATACGCAGTATTTT. Its translation: CASSLPSGSTDTQYF. The chain couples TRBV28 to TRBJ2-3, with D possibly matching TRBD2 (6 bases). The germline gives CDR1 MDHEN, CDR2 SYDVKM. Between the trimmed V and J ends, which lost 3 bases and 0 bases, there was a span of 10 bases. CDR3 size: 15 residues.

The CDR3 region is CASSHSIAGGYEQYF. The CDR3 coding sequence is TGTGCCAGCAGCCACTCGATAGCGGGAGGGTACGAGCAGTACTTC. This chain uses TRBV7-2 with TRBJ2-7; 11 nucleotides agree with TRBD2. Germline V CDR1 and CDR2: SGHTA, FQGNSA. The length of the CDR3 is 15 residues. V was pared by 5 bases and J by 4 bases, with 7 bases of the junction left unmatched.

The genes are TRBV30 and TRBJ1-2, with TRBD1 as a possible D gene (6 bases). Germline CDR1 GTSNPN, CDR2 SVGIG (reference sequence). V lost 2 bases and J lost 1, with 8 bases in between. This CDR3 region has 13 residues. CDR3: CAWSTGSNYGYTF. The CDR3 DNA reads TGTGCCTGGAGTACAGGGAGTAACTATGGCTACACCTTC.

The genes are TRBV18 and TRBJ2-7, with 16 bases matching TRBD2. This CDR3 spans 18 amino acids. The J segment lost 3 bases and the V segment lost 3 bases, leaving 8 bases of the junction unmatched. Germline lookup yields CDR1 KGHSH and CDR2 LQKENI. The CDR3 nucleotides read TGTGCCAGCTCACCGGGACTAGCGGGAGGGCCATTTAACTACGAGCAGTACTTC. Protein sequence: CASSPGLAGGPFNYEQYF.